The T cell receptor beta chain under discussion was sequenced for a study of blood T cell repertoires in COVID-19. About the research overall: COVID-19 samples, acute and convalescent, were from the United States, Italy and Spain. In each case, the material was cDNA or gDNA derived from T cells, B-cell-depleted T cells, or PBMCs.

V shed 2 bases, J shed 11 bases, and the junction held 5 bases outside the gene matches. CDR1 is LGHDT, CDR2 YNNKEL, per germline (reference sequence). This CDR3 spans 13 amino acids. Authors' processing steps: Researchers report that nucleated cell counts were estimated from reference gene primer amplification. Some clones are missing from TCRdb's copy, which holds only in-frame ones; the method was immunoSEQ multiplex PCR. V and J calls plus clone size are reproduced from that table; the DNA served to infer D and trimming. In the table there are about 40,000 clones, 85% to 95% of which are singletons.

The sample comprised peripheral blood. This TCR came from a man between 50 and 59 years old with active COVID-19. The chain employs TRBV3-1 (or the pseudogene TRBV3-2) and TRBJ2-4, with 8 bases lining up with TRBD2. DNA for the CDR3: TGTGCCAGCAGCCAAATTGCGGGGGGATTTCAGTACTTC. It translates to CASSQIAGGFQYF.